The 20 T cell receptor beta chains below all came from one sample that was sequenced in a study of blood T cell repertoires in COVID-19. The assay was immunoSEQ multiplex PCR, and TCRdb's table has in-frame clones only and misses some. The data hold about 69,000 clones, with 85% observed a single time. The sample was peripheral blood. These receptors were obtained from a man older than 75 with acute or convalescent COVID-19.

The chain carries TRBV19 and TRBJ1-2; 8 bases match TRBD1. The CDR3 totals 16 residues. In germline, CDR1 is LNHDA, CDR2 SQIVND (reference sequence). V shed 8 bases and J 0 bases; nucleotides not matched to a gene: 11. The CDR3 protein is CASGGIWTGTNYGYTF. The CDR3 DNA reads TGTGCCAGTGGTGGGATTTGGACAGGGACTAACTATGGCTACACCTTC. Full variable domain (remainder filled in from reference TRBV19 and TRBJ1-2): DGGITQSPKYLFRKEGQNVTLSCEQNLNHDAMYWYRQDPGQGLRLIYYSQIVNDFQKGDIAEGYSVSREKKESFPLTVTSAQKNPTAFYLCASGGIWTGTNYGYTFGSGTRLTVV.

The chain links TRBV12-5 to TRBJ1-1; no firm D call. V was pared by 2 bases and J by 7 bases, with 11 bases between. The CDR3 contains 13 residues. Germline-derived CDR1 and CDR2 are LGHNT and FRNRAP. Here the CDR3 DNA reads TGTGCTAGTGGTTTGCTTGACAACCATGAAGCTTTCTTT. Its translation is CASGLLDNHEAFF.

The gene calls are TRBV9 and TRBJ2-1, with 10 positions matching TRBD2. V trimming: 0 bases; J trimming: 4 bases; junction bases outside the gene matches: 7. The germline gives CDR1 SGDLS, CDR2 YYNGEE. CDR3 length: 17 residues. The CDR3 DNA follows: TGTGCCAGCAGCGTAGAAACTAGCGGGATTGATTACAATGAGCAGTTCTTC. Residues: CASSVETSGIDYNEQFF. Variable domain in full (rest from reference TRBV9 and TRBJ2-1): DSGVTQTPKHLITATGQRVTLRCSPRSGDLSVYWYQQSLDQGLQFLIQYYNGEERAKGNILERFSAQQFPDLHSELNLSSLELGDSALYFCASSVETSGIDYNEQFFGPGTRLTVL.

This chain joins TRBV7-2 and TRBJ2-3; D is ambiguous. The germline V gene encodes CDR1 SGHTA and CDR2 FQGNSA. V dropped 5 bases and J dropped 0 bases, with 12 bases sitting between them. The CDR3 is 15 amino acids. DNA of the CDR3: TGTGCCAGCAGCGTAAATCAGGTTAGCACAGATACGCAGTATTTT. This encodes CASSVNQVSTDTQYF.

About this clone itself: At the DNA level, this CDR3 is encoded by other sequences in the same sample as well. CDR3 sequence: CASRGQANTEAFF. DNA for the CDR3: TGTGCCAGCAGGGGACAGGCCAACACTGAAGCTTTCTTT. The chain links TRBV2 to TRBJ1-1, with 8 bases that match TRBD1. This CDR3 has 13 amino acids. Unmatched junction bases numbered 2, after V lost 6 bases and J lost 2 bases. In germline, CDR1 is SNHLY, CDR2 FYNNEI.

V gene TRBV5-1 combines with J gene TRBJ2-7, with 9 bases lining up with TRBD1. The CDR3 loop spans 18 amino acids. With V trimmed by 4 bases and J by 5 bases, 19 bases remained unmatched. Germline V CDR1 and CDR2: SGHRS, YFSETQ. The CDR3 region is CASSEGQGWVVSTDEQYF. Written as DNA, the CDR3 is TGCGCCAGCAGCGAGGGACAGGGTTGGGTAGTGTCAACGGACGAGCAGTACTTC.

This rearrangement joins TRBV24-1 to TRBJ2-3; the match to TRBD1 covers 9 bases. J was trimmed by 1 base and V by 3 bases; bases with no gene match: 13. CDR3 size: 19 residues. Germline loops: CDR1 KGHDR, CDR2 SFDVKD. CDR3 DNA sequence: TGTGCCACCAGTGATGCGAGGACAGGGGTTTTTGGGGGCACAGATACGCAGTATTTT. It specifies CATSDARTGVFGGTDTQYF.

The V gene is TRBV9, the J gene TRBJ1-2, with D unclear. The CDR3 extends over 14 amino acids. Trimming removed 0 bases at V and 7 bases at J, with 13 bases between. Germline-derived CDR1 and CDR2 are SGDLS and YYNGEE. DNA for the CDR3: TGTGCCAGCAGCGTAGGGATCGGGGAGAGTGGCTACACCTTC. Amino acid sequence: CASSVGIGESGYTF.

This chain links TRBV15 with TRBJ1-1; D is uncertain. V lost 1 base, J lost 3 bases, and 9 bases lay in between. This CDR3 region has 14 residues. Germline-derived CDR1 and CDR2 are LNHNV and YYDKDF (reference sequence). CDR3: CATSRGRQYTEAFF. For the CDR3, the DNA is TGTGCCACCAGCAGAGGGAGGCAGTACACTGAAGCTTTCTTT.

The rearrangement joins TRBV5-1 to TRBJ1-1; D is undetermined. Trimming took off 4 bases at V and 5 bases at J, with 15 bases between the two ends. Germline loops: CDR1 SGHRS, CDR2 YFSETQ. This CDR3 comprises 14 residues. This chain's CDR3 is CASSPGGGRTEAFF. The CDR3 bases are TGCGCCAGCAGCCCGGGAGGTGGGAGGACTGAAGCTTTCTTT.

The genes are TRBV3-1 (or the pseudogene TRBV3-2) and TRBJ1-4; D is perhaps TRBD1 (6 bases). The CDR3 has 15 amino acids. With 4 bases removed from V and 3 bases from J, the gap between germline ends came to 12 bases. CDR1 and CDR2 (germline): LGHDT, YNNKEL (reference sequence). The CDR3 DNA sequence: TGTGCCAGCAGCCCGGAACAGGGTCCTAATGAAAAACTGTTTTTT. Amino acids: CASSPEQGPNEKLFF.

The chain combines TRBV6-2 or TRBV6-3 with TRBJ2-4; 9 bases match TRBD2. CDR1 MNHEY and CDR2 SVGEGT come from the germline V gene. With V trimmed by 2 bases and J by 0 bases, 14 bases remained unmatched. The CDR3 sequence is 20 residues long. DNA for the CDR3: TGTGCCAGCAGTTACCGCCCGACAGCGGGAGGTAATCTAGCCAAAAACATTCAGTACTTC. Its translation: CASSYRPTAGGNLAKNIQYF.

DNA of the CDR3: TGTGCCACCAGGGACAGGCTTAATGAAAAACTGTTTTTT. Translation gives CATRDRLNEKLFF. V gene TRBV15 combines with J gene TRBJ1-4; 7 nucleotides align to TRBD1. V lost 6 bases, J lost 4 bases, and 2 bases stayed unmatched. CDR1 is LNHNV and CDR2 is YYDKDF in the germline V gene (reference sequence). The CDR3 has 13 residues. The entire variable domain, with the rest obtained from reference TRBV15 and TRBJ1-4, is as follows: DAMVIQNPRYQVTQFGKPVTLSCSQTLNHNVMYWYQQKSSQAPKLLFHYYDKDFNNEADTPDNFQSRRPNTSFCFLDIRSPGLGDTAMYLCATRDRLNEKLFFGSGTQLSVL.

The genes are TRBV24-1 and TRBJ1-5; 9 positions match TRBD1. The CDR3 extends over 13 amino acids. The germline gives CDR1 KGHDR, CDR2 SFDVKD. The V gene end was trimmed by 9 bases and the J gene end by 7 bases; junction bases not matched to a gene: 6. CDR3 residues: CATQGQGGQPQHF. In nucleotides, the CDR3 is TGTGCCACCCAGGGACAGGGAGGACAGCCCCAGCATTTT.

The chain employs TRBV6-2 or TRBV6-3 and TRBJ2-4; D is possibly TRBD2 (5 bases). The CDR3 has 15 residues. The V gene lost 5 bases and the J gene lost 0 bases, with 11 bases spanning the gap. CDR1 is MNHEY, CDR2 SVGEGT, per germline. The CDR3 sequence: CASSTSGLAKNIQYF. For the CDR3, the DNA is TGTGCCAGCAGTACCAGCGGCCTAGCCAAAAACATTCAGTACTTC.

The chain uses TRBV18 and TRBJ1-4; 9 positions match TRBD1. CDR3 length: 14 residues. With V trimmed by 6 bases and J by 8 bases, 7 bases remained unmatched. The germline CDR1 and CDR2 sequences are KGHSH and LQKENI. Here the CDR3 DNA reads TGTGCCAGCTCCGGGGACAGGGCCTTGGAAAAACTGTTTTTT. It is translated as CASSGDRALEKLFF.

This chain links TRBV6-1 with TRBJ2-1; 9 nucleotides align to TRBD2. With 2 bases clipped from V and 3 bases from J, the junction kept 5 bases outside the gene matches. Germline V lookup: CDR1 MNHNS, CDR2 SASEGT. The CDR3 sequence is 16 residues long. The DNA for the CDR3 is TGTGCCAGCAGTGAAACCGCTAGCGGGATCTACAATGAGCAGTTCTTC. It translates to CASSETASGIYNEQFF.

The gene calls are TRBV12-3 or TRBV12-4 and TRBJ1-4; D uncertain. The length of the CDR3 is 11 residues. Trimming removed 2 bases at V and 10 bases at J, with 5 bases between. CDR3 nucleotide sequence: TGTGCCAGCAGTTTACTCGGAAAACTGTTTTTT. Protein product: CASSLLGKLFF.

This clone was seen only a few times. This sequence joins TRBV29-1 and TRBJ1-1; weak D call: TRBD1 (6 bases). The CDR3 contains 11 residues. From germline, CDR1 is SQVTM and CDR2 ANQGSEA. V lost 6 bases, J lost 8 bases, and 13 bases lay in between. The chain's CDR3 is CSVPNRDEAFF. CDR3 DNA sequence: TGCAGCGTCCCGAACAGGGACGAAGCTTTCTTT. Based on the CDR3 plus reference TRBV29-1 and TRBJ1-1, the full variable domain is SAVISQKPSRDICQRGTSLTIQCQVDSQVTMMFWYRQQPGQSLTLIATANQGSEATYESGFVIDKFPISRPNLTFSTLTVSNMSPEDSSIYLCSVPNRDEAFFGQGTRLTVV.

The chain carries TRBV24-1 and TRBJ2-7; 7 bases are shared with TRBD2. Germline V gene data show CDR1 as KGHDR and CDR2 as SFDVKD. Trimming took 3 bases from V and 2 from J; bases not matched to a gene: 3. The length of the CDR3 is 14 residues. The CDR3 is CATSDPTSPYEQYF. The CDR3, as DNA: TGTGCCACCAGTGATCCGACTAGCCCCTACGAGCAGTACTTC.